The 10 T cell receptor beta chains below all came from one sample that was sequenced in a study of cytomegalovirus exposure and HLA in healthy donors. Clones were read by immunoSEQ multiplex PCR, and TCRdb kept only the in-frame ones, dropping some. The sample gives around 400,000 clones, around 86% of which show up once; approximately 0.8% is in the top ten. The source material was PBMCs. Receptors were obtained from a young woman in good health and CMV-seronegative.

CDR3 amino acids: CASSHLSPQLTGSGTQYF. CDR3 nucleotides: TGCGCCAGCAGCCACCTCTCCCCGCAGCTTACAGGGAGCGGGACCCAGTACTTC. The rearrangement links TRBV4-1 to TRBJ2-5; D may be TRBD1 (6 bases). CDR3 length equals 18 residues. Germline V gives CDR1 MGHRA, CDR2 YSYEKL. V was cut by 3 bases and J by 7 bases, with 27 bases left in between.

Notes on this clone: The junction does not match germline at one end; this may be a read error. The chain has TRBV15 and TRBJ1-2; 10 nucleotides align to TRBD1. The CDR3 sequence is 15 residues long. Germline V gene data show CDR1 as LNHNV and CDR2 as YYDKDF (reference sequence). The CDR3 protein is CATSGDRGLALGYTF. The CDR3 bases are TGTGCCACCAGCGGAGACAGGGGGCTAGCTTTGGGCTACACCTTC.

This chain joins TRBV13 and TRBJ2-1; perhaps TRBD2 as D (5 bases). This CDR3 contains 13 residues. CDR1 PRHDT and CDR2 FYEKMQ come from the germline V gene (reference sequence). V gave up 6 bases and J gave up 10 bases, with 16 bases separating them. In nucleotides, the CDR3 is TGTGCCAGCAGTCCGCCGGGATTTGAAGAGCAGTTCTTC. Amino acid sequence: CASSPPGFEEQFF.

CDR3 protein: CASSLGGGPYNEQFF. Here the CDR3 DNA reads TGTGCCAGCAGCTTGGGCGGAGGCCCCTACAATGAGCAGTTCTTC. This chain joins TRBV7-6 and TRBJ2-1, with a weak D call TRBD2 (5 bases). The ends were cut back, 3 bases at V and 2 bases at J, with 11 bases in the middle. The germline V gene encodes CDR1 SGHVS and CDR2 FNYEAQ. The length of the CDR3 is 15 residues.

This chain uses TRBV2 with TRBJ2-2; D gene ambiguous. V lost 2 bases to trimming and J lost 8 bases, with 12 bases between them. Germline lookup yields CDR1 SNHLY and CDR2 FYNNEI. The CDR3 contains 14 residues. The CDR3: CASSESRSSGELFF. The CDR3 bases are TGTGCCAGCAGTGAAAGTCGGAGTTCGGGGGAGCTGTTTTTT.

This chain connects TRBV14 to TRBJ1-1; D remains unclear. This CDR3 spans 14 amino acids. Germline V gene data show CDR1 as SGHDN and CDR2 as FVKESK. The ends were cut back, 0 bases at V and 8 bases at J, with 13 bases in the middle. This chain's CDR3 is CASSQDWVTPEAFF. The CDR3 coding sequence is TGTGCCAGCAGCCAAGATTGGGTGACACCAGAAGCTTTCTTT. The whole variable domain, remainder taken from reference TRBV14 and TRBJ1-1, is EAGVTQFPSHSVIEKGQTVTLRCDPISGHDNLYWYRRVMGKEIKFLLHFVKESKQDESGMPNNRFLAERTGGTYSTLKVQPAELEDSGVYFCASSQDWVTPEAFFGQGTRLTVV.

This clone showed up just once. The rearrangement links TRBV11-2 to TRBJ2-7, with 8 bases aligning to TRBD1. In germline, CDR1 is SGHAT, CDR2 FQNNGV. V shed 5 bases and J 2 bases; nucleotides not matched to a gene: 5. This CDR3 contains 14 residues. The CDR3 loop is CASSPQTGAYEQYF. DNA for the CDR3: TGTGCCAGCAGCCCCCAGACAGGGGCCTACGAGCAGTACTTC.

The chain is built from TRBV6-1 and TRBJ1-1; D is ambiguous. Per germline, CDR1 MNHNS and CDR2 SASEGT. The CDR3 is made up of 18 amino acids. V dropped 0 bases and J dropped 0 bases, with 17 bases sitting between them. The CDR3 reads CASSEALVRVIMNTEAFF. The CDR3 region has the DNA TGTGCCAGCAGTGAAGCGCTGGTACGGGTCATCATGAACACTGAAGCTTTCTTT.

V is TRBV18 and J is TRBJ2-7; D perhaps matches TRBD1 (6 bases). From germline, CDR1 is KGHSH and CDR2 LQKENI. This CDR3 spans 14 amino acids. V gave up 3 bases and J gave up 5 bases, with 14 bases separating them. The CDR3 sequence: CASSPGTPGNEQYF. Here the CDR3 DNA reads TGTGCCAGCTCACCCGGGACACCCGGCAACGAGCAGTACTTC.

The gene calls are TRBV7-6 and TRBJ2-1; D gene uncertain. Trimming left V 5 bases short and J 5 bases short, with 4 bases between. CDR3 size: 11 residues. The V gene's germline CDR1 is SGHVS and CDR2 FNYEAQ. CDR3 bases: TGTGCCAGCAGCACTAACAATGAGCAGTTCTTC. Translation: CASSTNNEQFF.